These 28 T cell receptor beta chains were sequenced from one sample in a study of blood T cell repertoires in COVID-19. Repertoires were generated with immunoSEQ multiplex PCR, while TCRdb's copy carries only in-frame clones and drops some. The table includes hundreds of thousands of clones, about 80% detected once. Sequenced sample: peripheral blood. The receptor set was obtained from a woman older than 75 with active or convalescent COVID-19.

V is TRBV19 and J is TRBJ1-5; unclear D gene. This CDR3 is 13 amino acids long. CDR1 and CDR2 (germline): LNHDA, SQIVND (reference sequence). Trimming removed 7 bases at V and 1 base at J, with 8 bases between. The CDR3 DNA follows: TGTGCCAGTACATCGCGGAGCAATCAGCCCCAGCATTTT. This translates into CASTSRSNQPQHF.

The chain's CDR3 is CASSLLETF. The CDR3 bases are TGTGCCAGCAGCTTATTAGAAACCTTC. The rearrangement joins TRBV7-9 to TRBJ1-2; D unresolved. The length of the CDR3 is 9 residues. The germline V gene has CDR1 SEHNR and CDR2 FQNEAQ (reference sequence). V shed 2 bases and J shed 14 bases, with 6 bases lying between them.

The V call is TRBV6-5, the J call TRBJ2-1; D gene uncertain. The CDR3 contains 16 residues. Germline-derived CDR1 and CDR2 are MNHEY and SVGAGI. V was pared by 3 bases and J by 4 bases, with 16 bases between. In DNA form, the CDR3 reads TGTGCCAGCAGTTATGACCGGGTCCGCTCTTACAATGAGCAGTTCTTC. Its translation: CASSYDRVRSYNEQFF.

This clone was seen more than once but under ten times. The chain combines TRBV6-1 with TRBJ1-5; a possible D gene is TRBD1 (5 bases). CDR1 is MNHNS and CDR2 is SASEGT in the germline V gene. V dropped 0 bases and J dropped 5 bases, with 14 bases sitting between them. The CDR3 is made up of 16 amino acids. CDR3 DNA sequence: TGTGCCAGCAGTGAAGCTTACAGGACCGATTATCAGCCCCAGCATTTT. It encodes CASSEAYRTDYQPQHF.

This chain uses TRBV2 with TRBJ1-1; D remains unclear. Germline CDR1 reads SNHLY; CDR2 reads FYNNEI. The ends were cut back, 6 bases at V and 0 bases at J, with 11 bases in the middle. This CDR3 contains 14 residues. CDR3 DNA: TGTGCCAGCAGCGGGAGACTTTTGAACACTGAAGCTTTCTTT. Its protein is CASSGRLLNTEAFF.

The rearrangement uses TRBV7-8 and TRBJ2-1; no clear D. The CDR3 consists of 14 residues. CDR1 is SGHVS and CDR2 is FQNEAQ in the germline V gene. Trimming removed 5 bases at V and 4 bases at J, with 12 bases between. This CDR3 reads CASSRDGRYNEQFF. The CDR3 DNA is TGTGCCAGCAGCCGAGATGGCCGATACAATGAGCAGTTCTTC. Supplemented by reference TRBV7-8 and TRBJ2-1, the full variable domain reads GAGVSQSPRYKVAKRGQDVALRCDPISGHVSLFWYQQALGQGPEFLTYFQNEAQLDKSGLPSDRFFAERPEGSVSTLKIQRTQQEDSAVYLCASSRDGRYNEQFFGPGTRLTVL.

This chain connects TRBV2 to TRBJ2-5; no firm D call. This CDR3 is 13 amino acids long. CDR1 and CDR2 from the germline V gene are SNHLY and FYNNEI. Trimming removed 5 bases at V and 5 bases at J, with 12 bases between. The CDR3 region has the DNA TGTGCCAGCAGTTTAGTGGAGTTGGAGACCCAGTACTTC. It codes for CASSLVELETQYF.

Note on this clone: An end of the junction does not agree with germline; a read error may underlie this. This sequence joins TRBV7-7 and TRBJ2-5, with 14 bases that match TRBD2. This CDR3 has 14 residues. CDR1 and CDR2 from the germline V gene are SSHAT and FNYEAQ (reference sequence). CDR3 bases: TGTGCTAGCAGCTCGGGACTAGCGGGGGTGACCCAGTACTTC. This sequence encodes CASSSGLAGVTQYF.

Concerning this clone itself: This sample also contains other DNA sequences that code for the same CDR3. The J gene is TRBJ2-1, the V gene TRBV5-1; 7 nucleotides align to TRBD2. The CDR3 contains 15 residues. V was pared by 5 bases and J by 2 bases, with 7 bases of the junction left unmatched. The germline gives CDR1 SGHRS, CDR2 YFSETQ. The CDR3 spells CASSLGGETYNEQFF. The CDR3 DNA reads TGCGCCAGCAGTCTGGGGGGGGAGACCTACAATGAGCAGTTCTTC.

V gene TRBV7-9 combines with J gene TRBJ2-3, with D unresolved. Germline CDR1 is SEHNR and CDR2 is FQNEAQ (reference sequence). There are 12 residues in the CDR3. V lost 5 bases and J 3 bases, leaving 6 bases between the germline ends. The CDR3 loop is CASSITTDTQYF. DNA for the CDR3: TGTGCCAGCAGCATCACTACAGATACGCAGTATTTT.

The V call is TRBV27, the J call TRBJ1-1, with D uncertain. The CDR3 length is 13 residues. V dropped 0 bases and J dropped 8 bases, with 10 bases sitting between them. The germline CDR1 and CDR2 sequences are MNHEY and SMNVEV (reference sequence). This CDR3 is CASSLSKAGEAFF. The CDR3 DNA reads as TGTGCCAGCAGTTTATCCAAGGCGGGCGAAGCTTTCTTT.

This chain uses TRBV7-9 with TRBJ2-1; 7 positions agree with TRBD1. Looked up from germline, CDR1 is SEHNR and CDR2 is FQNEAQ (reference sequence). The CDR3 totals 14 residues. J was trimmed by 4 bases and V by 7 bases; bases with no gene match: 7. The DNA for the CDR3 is TGTGCCAGCAACGGACAGGTCCCTTACAATGAGCAGTTCTTC. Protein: CASNGQVPYNEQFF.

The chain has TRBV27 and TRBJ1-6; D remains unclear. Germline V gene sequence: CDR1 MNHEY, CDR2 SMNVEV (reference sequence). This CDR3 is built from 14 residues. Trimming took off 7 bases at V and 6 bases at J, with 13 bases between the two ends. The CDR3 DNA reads TGTGCCAGCACCGAGGGTTGGCTTAATTCACCCCTCCACTTT. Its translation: CASTEGWLNSPLHF.

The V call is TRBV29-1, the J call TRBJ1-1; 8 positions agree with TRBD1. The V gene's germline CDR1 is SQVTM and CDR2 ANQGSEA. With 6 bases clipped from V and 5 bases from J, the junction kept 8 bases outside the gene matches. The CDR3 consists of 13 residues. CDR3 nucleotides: TGCAGCGTCGACCGGACAGGGCGAACTGAAGCTTTCTTT. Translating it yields CSVDRTGRTEAFF.

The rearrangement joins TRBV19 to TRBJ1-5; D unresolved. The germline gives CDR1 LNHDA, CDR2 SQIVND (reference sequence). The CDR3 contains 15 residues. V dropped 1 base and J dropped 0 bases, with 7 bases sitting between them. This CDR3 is CASSIAENSNQPQHF. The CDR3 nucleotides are TGTGCCAGTAGTATAGCAGAAAATAGCAATCAGCCCCAGCATTTT.

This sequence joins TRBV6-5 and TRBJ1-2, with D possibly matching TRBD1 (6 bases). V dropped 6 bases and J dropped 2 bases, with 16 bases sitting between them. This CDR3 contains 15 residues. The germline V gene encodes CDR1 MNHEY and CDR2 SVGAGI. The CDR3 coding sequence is TGTGCCAGCAGCCGAGCTAGGACAGCCAACTATGGCTACACCTTC. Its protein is CASSRARTANYGYTF.

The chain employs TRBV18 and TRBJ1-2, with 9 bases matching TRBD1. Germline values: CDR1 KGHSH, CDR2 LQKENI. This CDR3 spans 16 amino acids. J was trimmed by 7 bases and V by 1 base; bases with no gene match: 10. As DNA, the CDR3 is TGTGCCAGCTCACCACGCAGGACAGGGGACGCGGTTGGCTACACCTTC. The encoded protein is CASSPRRTGDAVGYTF.

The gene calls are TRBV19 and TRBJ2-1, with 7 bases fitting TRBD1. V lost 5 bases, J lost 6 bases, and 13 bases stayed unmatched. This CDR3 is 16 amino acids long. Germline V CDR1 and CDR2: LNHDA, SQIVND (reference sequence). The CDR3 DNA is TGTGCCAGTAGTCCTCGACAGGGAACGTGGGGCAATGAGCAGTTCTTC. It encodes CASSPRQGTWGNEQFF.

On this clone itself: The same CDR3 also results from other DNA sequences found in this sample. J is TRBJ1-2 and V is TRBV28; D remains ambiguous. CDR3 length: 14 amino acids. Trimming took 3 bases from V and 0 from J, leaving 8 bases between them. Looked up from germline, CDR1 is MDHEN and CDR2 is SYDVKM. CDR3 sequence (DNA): TGTGCCAGCAGTTTCGGTGCTTCTAACTATGGCTACACCTTC. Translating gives CASSFGASNYGYTF.

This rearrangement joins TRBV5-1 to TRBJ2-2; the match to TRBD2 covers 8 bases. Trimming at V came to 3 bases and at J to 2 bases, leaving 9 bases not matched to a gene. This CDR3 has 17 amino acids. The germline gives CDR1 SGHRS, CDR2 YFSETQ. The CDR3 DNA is TGCGCCAGCAGCTCCAGCTTAGCGGGGACTAACACCGGGGAGCTGTTTTTT. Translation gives CASSSSLAGTNTGELFF.

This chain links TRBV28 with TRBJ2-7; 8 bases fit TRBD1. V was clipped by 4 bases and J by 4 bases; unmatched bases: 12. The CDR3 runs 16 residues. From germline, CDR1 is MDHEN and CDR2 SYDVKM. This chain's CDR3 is CASSSIQNRDRYEQYF. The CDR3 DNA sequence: TGTGCCAGCAGTTCAATCCAAAACCGGGACAGGTACGAGCAGTACTTC. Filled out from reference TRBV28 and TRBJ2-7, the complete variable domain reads DVKVTQSSRYLVKRTGEKVFLECVQDMDHENMFWYRQDPGLGLRLIYFSYDVKMKEKGDIPEGYSVSREKKERFSLILESASTNQTSMYLCASSSIQNRDRYEQYFGPGTRLTVT.

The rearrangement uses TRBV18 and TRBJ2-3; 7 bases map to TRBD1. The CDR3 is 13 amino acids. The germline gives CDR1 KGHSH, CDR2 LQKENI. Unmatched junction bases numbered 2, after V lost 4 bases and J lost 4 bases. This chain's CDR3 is CASSRGQSDTQYF. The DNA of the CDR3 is TGTGCCAGCTCACGGGGACAGTCAGATACGCAGTATTTT.

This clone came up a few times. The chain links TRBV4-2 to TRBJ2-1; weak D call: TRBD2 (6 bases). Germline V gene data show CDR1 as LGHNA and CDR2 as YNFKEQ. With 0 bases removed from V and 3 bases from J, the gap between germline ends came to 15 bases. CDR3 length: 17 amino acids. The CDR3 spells CASSQDHGGGYYNEQFF. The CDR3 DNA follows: TGTGCCAGCAGCCAAGATCATGGGGGAGGCTACTACAATGAGCAGTTCTTC.

Here the CDR3 DNA reads TGCGCCAGCAGCTTCGGGACAGGGGAATTTAGGAACACCTTC. Its protein is CASSFGTGEFRNTF. The chain links TRBV5-1 to TRBJ1-2, with 10 bases aligning to TRBD1. Germline CDR1 SGHRS, CDR2 YFSETQ. This CDR3 contains 14 residues. The junction had 10 bases not matched to a gene; V was cut back by 2 bases and J by 12 bases.

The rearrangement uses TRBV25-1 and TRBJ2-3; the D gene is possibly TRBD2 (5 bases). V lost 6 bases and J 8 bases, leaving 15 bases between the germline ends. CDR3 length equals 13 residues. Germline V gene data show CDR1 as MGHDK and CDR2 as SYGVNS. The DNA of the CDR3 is TGTGCCAGCAGACCGACCGGGGTAGGTACGCAGTATTTT. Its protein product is CASRPTGVGTQYF.

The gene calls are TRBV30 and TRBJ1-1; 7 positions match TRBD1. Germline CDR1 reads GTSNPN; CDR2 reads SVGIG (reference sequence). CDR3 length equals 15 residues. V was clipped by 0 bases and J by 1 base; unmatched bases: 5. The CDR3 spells CAWSVPGTANTEAFF. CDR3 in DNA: TGTGCCTGGAGTGTACCAGGGACAGCGAACACTGAAGCTTTCTTT.

The CDR3 is CASSRVGRQGMYEQYF. The CDR3 DNA reads as TGTGCCAGCAGCCGGGTAGGCCGGCAAGGTATGTACGAGCAGTACTTC. The rearrangement uses TRBV5-6 and TRBJ2-7; D gene uncertain. Between the trimmed V and J ends, which lost 4 bases and 4 bases, there was a span of 21 bases. The germline gives CDR1 SGHDT, CDR2 YYEEEE. This CDR3 spans 16 amino acids.

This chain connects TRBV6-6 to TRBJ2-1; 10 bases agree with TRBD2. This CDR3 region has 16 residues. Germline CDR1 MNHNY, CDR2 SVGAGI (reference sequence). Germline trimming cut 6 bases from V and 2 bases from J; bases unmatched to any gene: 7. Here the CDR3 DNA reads TGTGCCAGCAGACCAGACCTAGCGGGGGCCTACAATGAGCAGTTCTTC. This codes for CASRPDLAGAYNEQFF.